This TCR beta chain is from a study of T cell repertoires in cytomegalovirus infection. Study-wide findings and caveats: Ex vivo, HLA-C-restricted CMV-specific TCR beta clonotypes prevailed over the rest of the response.

TCRdb independently ran MiXCR on the reads; one entry per CDR3 protein. There are roughly 990,000 distinct CDR3 sequences in the sample; 30% to 40% occur only once, and around 15% lies in the top ten. This CDR3 has 17 amino acids. Per germline, CDR1 MNHNY and CDR2 SVGAGI (reference sequence). V dropped 4 bases and J dropped 0; count of bases not matched to a gene: 9. In its sample, this clonotype was seen once. Its antigen is currently unknown. The clonotype comes from a human donor in good health (CMV status not recorded). Some clones in this sample may be carry-over from other donors' samples. The chain joins TRBV6-6 to TRBJ1-3; 7 positions match TRBD1. The sample in question was cultured CD8+ T cells from PBMCs, obtained from culture after CMV antigen stimulation. The CDR3 loop reads CASSSRPGQSSGNTIYF. CDR3 bases: TGTGCCAGCAGTTCCCGACCGGGACAGTCCTCTGGAAACACCATATATTTT.